The subject of this entry is one T cell receptor (beta chain). The data originate from a study of blood T cell repertoires in COVID-19. About the study: Samples came from the United States, Italy and Spain, spanning acute and convalescent COVID-19. T cells, B-cell-depleted T cells, or PBMCs provided the cDNA or gDNA that served as material.

Those enrolled, adults aged about 18 to 89 years, came from 20 to 25 US areas. Participant-given clinical history determined each cohort assignment. The J segment lost 14 bases and the V segment lost 2 bases, leaving 14 bases of the junction unmatched. Per germline, CDR1 KGHSH and CDR2 LQKENI. The CDR3 runs to 15 residues. Repertoires were generated with immunoSEQ multiplex PCR, while TCRdb's copy carries only in-frame clones and drops some. The table records hundreds of thousands of clones, around 87% of them present only once. The sequencing input was PBMCs or T cells enriched from blood (not recorded which). The sequence derives from a woman in her thirties or forties with acute COVID-19. The chain employs TRBV18 and TRBJ1-2; 10 nucleotides agree with TRBD1. CDR3 bases: TGTGCCAGCTCACCAAAAACCGGGACAGGGGTCATCGGTACCTTC. The encoded protein is CASSPKTGTGVIGTF.